This T cell receptor (beta chain) was sequenced in a study of metastatic and nonmetastatic thyroid tumors. Background on the study: Malignant and benign thyroid patients had repertoires compared in peripheral blood and tumor or nodule tissue.

This clone was detected only a few times. Its antigen is as yet unknown. Compared with germline, one end of the junction differs, possibly owing to a read error. Study results and caveats: It was reportedly found that TCR beta diversity was significantly higher in malignant thyroid tumors than in benign nodules, a difference seen in both blood and tumor samples.

No treatment had been given to any patient before thyroid surgery. Original handling: The study's classifier, a distant-metastasis tool for papillary thyroid cancer, was built using CDR3 differences across clinicopathological groups. MiXCR reprocessed the PCR reads for TCRdb. TCRdb, rather than the study authors, made the V and J calls. The sample holds thousands of clones, roughly 15% seen once. Sequenced material: tumor tissue. This receptor was identified in a male donor with papillary thyroid cancer or a benign thyroid nodule (not recorded which). Some clones in this sample may be carry-over from other donors' samples.

The CDR3 reads CVISEGHGAYEQYF. CDR3 coding DNA: TGTGTCATCAGTGAGGGGCATGGGGCTTATGAGCAGTACTTC. The V gene is TRBV10-3, the J gene TRBJ2-7; the D call may be TRBD1 or TRBD2 (5 bases each). This CDR3 region has 14 residues. CDR1 ENHRY and CDR2 SYGVKD come from the germline V gene.